Below, 9 T cell receptor beta chains from the same sample are listed, as sequenced in a study of blood T cell repertoires in COVID-19. The method was immunoSEQ multiplex PCR; TCRdb's version includes in-frame clones alone and lacks a portion of them. The sample shows 200,000 or so clones, about four fifths of them seen only once. Sequencing was performed on peripheral blood. The receptors here all came from a woman in her fifties or sixties with acute or convalescent COVID-19.

This clone was counted ten times or more. The CDR3 reads CASSRGTGPDGYTF. The DNA for the CDR3 is TGTGCCAGCAGCAGGGGGACAGGGCCCGATGGCTACACCTTC. This chain links TRBV7-9 with TRBJ1-2, with 9 bases lining up with TRBD1. The CDR3 is made up of 14 amino acids. The junction had 7 bases not matched to a gene; V was cut back by 5 bases and J by 6 bases. Looked up from germline, CDR1 is SEHNR and CDR2 is FQNEAQ (reference sequence).

The chain employs TRBV9 and TRBJ2-3, with 10 positions matching TRBD1. Germline lookup yields CDR1 SGDLS and CDR2 YYNGEE. CDR3 length equals 15 residues. Losses at the gene ends were 4 bases for V and 4 bases for J; bases not matched to a gene: 6. The CDR3 loop reads CASSPRDRGSDTQYF. The CDR3 DNA follows: TGTGCCAGCAGCCCCCGGGACAGGGGTTCAGATACGCAGTATTTT.

V usage is TRBV5-1 and J usage is TRBJ1-1, with D perhaps matching TRBD1 (6 bases). The CDR3 has 16 residues. The V end lost 3 bases, the J end lost 1 base, and 16 bases lay between the germline ends. Germline-derived CDR1 and CDR2 are SGHRS and YFSETQ. DNA for the CDR3: TGCGCCAGCAGCTCATGGGGGGGGGCGAGGAACACTGAAGCTTTCTTT. Amino acid sequence: CASSSWGGARNTEAFF.

This chain links TRBV7-9 with TRBJ1-2; D is uncertain. This CDR3 has 16 amino acids. The germline V gene encodes CDR1 SEHNR and CDR2 FQNEAQ (reference sequence). Trimming left V 6 bases short and J 6 bases short, with 23 bases between. In nucleotides, the CDR3 is TGTGCCAGCAGTTTCACCGCCGGACCGGGATATCATGGCTACACCTTC. This gives the protein CASSFTAGPGYHGYTF. Complete variable domain (other parts from reference TRBV7-9 and TRBJ1-2): DTGVSQNPRHKITKRGQNVTFRCDPISEHNRLYWYRQTLGQGPEFLTYFQNEAQLEKSRLLSDRFSAERPKGSFSTLEIQRTEQGDSAMYLCASSFTAGPGYHGYTFGSGTRLTVV.

V gene TRBV5-1 combines with J gene TRBJ2-3; 7 bases align to TRBD2. The V gene's germline CDR1 is SGHRS and CDR2 YFSETQ. Germline trimming cut 0 bases from V and 2 bases from J; bases unmatched to any gene: 3. The CDR3 spans 15 residues. CDR3 region: CASSLGLAATDTQYF. The CDR3 nucleotides are TGCGCCAGCAGCTTGGGACTAGCTGCCACAGATACGCAGTATTTT. The full variable domain, rest sourced from reference TRBV5-1 and TRBJ2-3, is KAGVTQTPRYLIKTRGQQVTLSCSPISGHRSVSWYQQTPGQGLQFLFEYFSETQRNKGNFPGRFSGRQFSNSRSEMNVSTLELGDSALYLCASSLGLAATDTQYFGPGTRLTVL.

The V and J genes are TRBV6-5 and TRBJ1-2, with TRBD1 matching 8 bases. The germline V gene has CDR1 MNHEY and CDR2 SVGAGI. This CDR3 region has 14 residues. J gave up 5 bases and V 4 bases, and 6 bases lay outside the gene matches. CDR3 bases: TGTGCCAGCAGTTTAACAGGGGGTACTTATGGCTACACCTTC. This translates into CASSLTGGTYGYTF.

V and J are TRBV7-2 and TRBJ2-2; the D gene is possibly TRBD2 (6 bases). Germline V gives CDR1 SGHTA, CDR2 FQGNSA. V lost 1 base, J lost 3 bases, and 12 bases lay in between. The CDR3 has 16 residues. The DNA of the CDR3 is TGTGCCAGCAGCTTAGTGGGGGGAATGGACACCGGGGAGCTGTTTTTT. Translating it yields CASSLVGGMDTGELFF.

The chain has TRBV7-9 and TRBJ2-5; 7 bases map to TRBD1. V dropped 7 bases and J dropped 0; count of bases not matched to a gene: 5. This CDR3 is 14 amino acids long. Germline CDR1 is SEHNR and CDR2 is FQNEAQ (reference sequence). The CDR3: CASNAQGYQETQYF. Here the CDR3 DNA reads TGTGCCAGCAACGCACAGGGGTACCAAGAGACCCAGTACTTC.

The chain employs TRBV6-1 and TRBJ2-1; 11 bases map to TRBD2. The CDR3 has 18 residues. The germline CDR1 and CDR2 sequences are MNHNS and SASEGT. Trimming removed 4 bases from V and 0 bases from J; junction bases left unmatched: 8. CDR3 amino acids: CASSALAGALSSYNEQFF. The CDR3 nucleotides read TGTGCCAGCAGTGCACTAGCGGGGGCCCTGAGCTCCTACAATGAGCAGTTCTTC.